This T cell receptor (beta chain) is drawn from a study of healthy donors' naive CD4 and CD8 T cells. Study observations and caveats: The study did not address homeostatic proliferation effects in naive T cells.

V was clipped by 4 bases and J by 4 bases, with 14 bases between them. The CDR3 is 14 residues long. The germline CDR1 and CDR2 sequences are SGHNT and YYREEE (reference sequence). In this sample, this clonotype turned up once. What it binds is unknown. A linear amplification protocol produced the TCR libraries from about 450 ng of total RNA. TCRdb called the reads again in MiXCR, with one record for every CDR3 protein. The sample yields 150,000 to 200,000 distinct CDR3 sequences, about four fifths seen once. The sequencing input was naive CD4+ and CD8+ T cells sorted from blood, pooled from several donors. The sequence was collected from a pool of human donors in good health; the sample pools cells from several healthy donors. This chain joins TRBV5-4 and TRBJ1-2, with D perhaps TRBD1 (5 bases). CDR3 amino acids: CASSHQSGPYGYTF. The CDR3 DNA reads TGTGCCAGCAGCCACCAATCGGGACCCTATGGCTACACCTTC.